Shown below are 12 T cell receptor beta chains from a single sample sequenced in a study of metastatic and nonmetastatic thyroid tumors. Thyroid surgery took place with no prior treatment in any patient. TCRdb reprocessed the PCR reads using MiXCR. The table has 20,000 or so clones, 37% seen once. Sequenced input: tumor tissue. The receptors here all came from a female donor with papillary thyroid cancer or a benign thyroid nodule (not recorded which). Some clones in this sample may be carry-over from other donors' samples.

At least ten counts were recorded for this clone. The V gene is TRBV6-1, the J gene TRBJ1-2; D is ambiguous. The CDR3 extends over 11 amino acids. Germline lookup yields CDR1 MNHNS and CDR2 SASEGT. V was shortened by 5 bases and J by 8 bases, with 9 bases between the two germline ends. The CDR3 nucleotides read TGTGCCAGCAGTACAACACAGGGCTACACCTTC. The encoded protein is CASSTTQGYTF.

This clone was recorded a few times. V and J are TRBV6-1 and TRBJ1-2; no reliable D call. CDR3 size: 15 residues. V lost 4 bases and J 5 bases, leaving 17 bases between the germline ends. From germline, CDR1 is MNHNS and CDR2 SASEGT. The CDR3 nucleotides read TGTGCCAGCAGTGGGTCATGGACGCCTAGTTATGGCTACACCTTC. Protein: CASSGSWTPSYGYTF.

The gene calls are TRBV9 and TRBJ2-1; 7 positions agree with TRBD2. J was trimmed by 6 bases and V by 0 bases; bases with no gene match: 9. Germline V CDR1 and CDR2: SGDLS, YYNGEE. CDR3 length: 16 amino acids. The DNA of the CDR3 is TGTGCCAGCAGCGTAGCGGCGGGAGCCAACGGCAATGAGCAGTTCTTC. Translation: CASSVAAGANGNEQFF.

Only a few counts were recorded for this clone. The CDR3 DNA reads TGTGCCACCAGTGGGAGGGGCAGGGGGTCAGATACGCAGTATTTT. This codes for CATSGRGRGSDTQYF. The chain couples TRBV24-1 to TRBJ2-3, with a tentative D call TRBD1 (7 bases). The CDR3 is made up of 15 amino acids. Trimming took off 5 bases at V and 4 bases at J, with 15 bases between the two ends. Per the germline V gene, CDR1 is KGHDR and CDR2 is SFDVKD.

The sample holds a few counts of this clone. The chain recombines TRBV6-2 or TRBV6-3 with TRBJ1-2, with TRBD1 as a possible D gene (6 bases). Between the trimmed V and J ends, which lost 7 bases and 7 bases, there was a span of 13 bases. The germline V gene encodes CDR1 MNHEY and CDR2 SVGEGT. This CDR3 comprises 12 residues. This CDR3 is CASTKQGSGYTF. The CDR3 coding sequence is TGTGCCAGCACAAAACAGGGAAGTGGCTACACCTTC.

The chain couples TRBV6-1 to TRBJ1-2; possibly TRBD1 for D (5 bases). Trimming took off 3 bases at V and 4 bases at J, with 15 bases between the two ends. Germline CDR1 reads MNHNS; CDR2 reads SASEGT. The CDR3 sequence is 15 residues long. The CDR3 here is CASSESEGWAYGYTF. DNA for the CDR3: TGTGCCAGCAGTGAGTCGGAGGGGTGGGCCTATGGCTACACCTTC.

The chain uses TRBV11-2 and TRBJ2-7; TRBD2 agrees at 7 bases. Germline values: CDR1 SGHAT, CDR2 FQNNGV. CDR3 size: 13 residues. Trimming took 3 bases from V and 4 from J; bases not matched to a gene: 3. CDR3: CASSFAGEYEQYF. The CDR3, as DNA: TGTGCCAGCAGCTTCGCGGGAGAATACGAGCAGTACTTC.

A few counts support this clone. V gene TRBV12-3 or TRBV12-4 combines with J gene TRBJ2-2; possible D gene TRBD1, 5 bases. Between the trimmed V and J ends, which lost 7 bases and 1 base, there was a span of 13 bases. This CDR3 has 15 residues. The CDR3 DNA reads as TGTGCCAGCACCTCGGACATAATGAACACCGGGGAGCTGTTTTTT. Translation: CASTSDIMNTGELFF.

This clone was recorded a few times. The chain is built from TRBV28 and TRBJ1-3, with 9 positions matching TRBD1. V lost 5 bases and J lost 5; bases outside the gene matches: 7. Germline lookup yields CDR1 MDHEN and CDR2 SYDVKM. CDR3 length: 15 amino acids. CDR3 protein: CASSPTGGSRNTIYF. Written as DNA, the CDR3 is TGTGCCAGCAGTCCAACAGGGGGCAGTAGAAACACCATATATTTT.

The chain links TRBV28 to TRBJ2-7; 15 bases fit TRBD2. V lost 8 bases, J lost 4 bases, and 12 bases stayed unmatched. CDR3 size: 17 residues. The germline gives CDR1 MDHEN, CDR2 SYDVKM. The CDR3 sequence is CASGTWTSGRASYEQYF. CDR3 nucleotides: TGTGCCAGCGGTACCTGGACTAGCGGGAGGGCCTCATACGAGCAGTACTTC.

About this clone: This sample also contains other DNA sequences that code for the same CDR3. The V call is TRBV6-5, the J call TRBJ2-1, with a tentative D call TRBD2 (6 bases). The V end lost 2 bases, the J end lost 4 bases, and 12 bases lay between the germline ends. The CDR3 is 15 residues long. CDR1 and CDR2 (germline): MNHEY, SVGAGI. CDR3: CASSYDGSRYNEQFF. DNA for the CDR3: TGTGCCAGCAGTTACGACGGGAGTCGGTACAATGAGCAGTTCTTC.

The CDR3 loop is CASARDLGSYEQYF. In DNA form, the CDR3 reads TGTGCCAGCGCCCGGGACCTGGGCTCCTACGAGCAGTACTTC. The chain employs TRBV3-1 and TRBJ2-7; D assignment may be TRBD1 or TRBD2 (5 bases each). With 8 bases removed from V and 0 bases from J, the gap between germline ends came to 14 bases. Germline lookup yields CDR1 LGHDT and CDR2 YNNKEL (reference sequence). The CDR3 covers 14 residues.